A single sample is the source of the 3 T cell receptor beta chains below, sequenced in a study of metastatic and nonmetastatic thyroid tumors. TCRdb re-called clones from the PCR reads using MiXCR. This repertoire shows approximately 90,000 clones, approximately 11% found once; its top ten account for roughly 10%. There were no patients who had received any treatment before thyroid surgery. Sequencing used blood. These receptors all come from a female donor with papillary thyroid cancer or a benign thyroid nodule (not recorded which). Some clones in this sample may be carry-over from other donors' samples.

Many counts were recorded for this clone. CDR3 in DNA: TGTGCCAGCACCCTCGGACAGGATCGTGGTCAGCCCCAGCATTTT. This codes for CASTLGQDRGQPQHF. The chain is built from TRBV28 and TRBJ1-5; TRBD1 matches at 7 bases. The CDR3 length is 15 residues. The germline V gene encodes CDR1 MDHEN and CDR2 SYDVKM. Germline trimming cut 7 bases from V and 6 bases from J; bases unmatched to any gene: 12. Combining the CDR3 with reference TRBV28 and TRBJ1-5 gives the whole variable domain DVKVTQSSRYLVKRTGEKVFLECVQDMDHENMFWYRQDPGLGLRLIYFSYDVKMKEKGDIPEGYSVSREKKERFSLILESASTNQTSMYLCASTLGQDRGQPQHFGDGTRLSIL.

This clone was detected a few times. V and J are TRBV6-1 and TRBJ2-1; D gene uncertain. The V and J ends lost 4 bases and 6 bases respectively, with 13 bases between them. The CDR3 totals 14 residues. CDR1 and CDR2 from the germline V gene are MNHNS and SASEGT. CDR3 coding DNA: TGTGCCAGCAGTGGAACTGTAGGCTTCAATGAGCAGTTCTTC. Residues: CASSGTVGFNEQFF.

This clone was observed many times. The chain employs TRBV19 and TRBJ2-6, with D unresolved. This CDR3 region has 15 residues. Trimming stripped 8 bases from V and 2 bases from J, with 13 bases between. Germline CDR1 reads LNHDA; CDR2 reads SQIVND (reference sequence). This CDR3 reads CASQTRAAGANVLTF. CDR3 nucleotide sequence: TGTGCCAGTCAGACTCGAGCTGCTGGGGCCAACGTCCTGACTTTC.